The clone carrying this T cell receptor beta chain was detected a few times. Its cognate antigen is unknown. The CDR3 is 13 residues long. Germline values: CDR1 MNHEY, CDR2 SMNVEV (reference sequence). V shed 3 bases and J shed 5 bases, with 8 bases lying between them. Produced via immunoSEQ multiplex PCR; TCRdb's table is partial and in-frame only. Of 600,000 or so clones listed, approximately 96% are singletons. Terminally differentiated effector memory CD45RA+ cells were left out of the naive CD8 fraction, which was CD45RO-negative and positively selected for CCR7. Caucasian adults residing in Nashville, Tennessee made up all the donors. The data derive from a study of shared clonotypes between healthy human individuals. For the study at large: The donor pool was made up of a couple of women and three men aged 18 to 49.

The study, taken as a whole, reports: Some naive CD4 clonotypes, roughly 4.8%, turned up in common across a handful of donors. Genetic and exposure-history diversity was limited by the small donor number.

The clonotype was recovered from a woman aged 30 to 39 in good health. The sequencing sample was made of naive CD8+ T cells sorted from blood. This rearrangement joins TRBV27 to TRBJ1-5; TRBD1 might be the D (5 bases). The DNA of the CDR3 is TGTGCCAGCAGTTTTCAGGGCCATCAGCCCCAGCATTTT. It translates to CASSFQGHQPQHF.